This TCR beta chain was sequenced for a study of siplizumab effects on memory and regulatory T cells. This clone was counted only a few times. Here immunoSEQ multiplex PCR was the method, and the copy in TCRdb shows in-frame clones only, minus some. The data contain 99,000 or so clones, more than 85% of them seen just once; the ten biggest clones take up approximately 0.67%. Sequencing was performed on Tregs sorted from blood. This TCR derives from a human donor in good health.

CDR3 DNA: TGTGCCAGCAGCCAAATGGGGCTGTGGAGGGGAGATACGCAGTATTTT. Translated: CASSQMGLWRGDTQYF. The chain couples TRBV14 to TRBJ2-3; tentatively, D is TRBD2 (6 bases). Germline-derived CDR1 and CDR2 are SGHDN and FVKESK. V was pared by 2 bases and J by 5 bases, with 17 bases between. This CDR3 comprises 16 residues. Using reference TRBV14 and TRBJ2-3 for the parts outside the CDR3, the full variable domain is EAGVTQFPSHSVIEKGQTVTLRCDPISGHDNLYWYRRVMGKEIKFLLHFVKESKQDESGMPNNRFLAERTGGTYSTLKVQPAELEDSGVYFCASSQMGLWRGDTQYFGPGTRLTVL.